The text below deals with one TCR beta chain. The data derive from a study of regulatory T cells in long-lasting Graves disease. Trimming cost V 6 bases and J 1 base; bases outside gene matches: 10. This CDR3 region has 17 residues. Time point given: persistent/refractory GD, antithyroid drugs over 5 years with positive TRAb. Generation of the TCR library employed RNA extracted from PBMCs. For TCR beta, libraries came from iRepertoire HTBI primers and Arm-PCR of CDR3 regions. TCRdb passed the multiplex PCR reads through MiXCR, listing each CDR3 protein once. The repertoire includes about 470,000 distinct CDR3 sequences, 20% to 25% of them detected once, and roughly 6.9% sits in the top ten.

The sequence derives from a female donor with Graves disease. The rearrangement links TRBV12-3 or TRBV12-4 to TRBJ2-2, with TRBD1 matching 8 bases. The specimen comprised peripheral blood mononuclear cells (PBMCs), sampled when the disease was refractory, from a patient treated with antithyroid drugs. The CDR3, as DNA: TGTGCCAGCAGCTTCCGACCGGGACAGGAGAACACCGGGGAGCTGTTTTTT. It yields the protein CASSFRPGQENTGELFF.